The next 13 T cell receptor beta chains were all read from a single sample in a study of blood T cells in healthy people across ages. Using a J-beta primer mix together with a sample-barcoded 5' primer, a second PCR was run for roughly 7 to 11 cycles. TCRdb used MiXCR to reprocess the 5' RACE reads, holding one entry per CDR3 protein. The sample shows roughly 1,000,000 distinct CDR3 sequences, 20% to 25% of them seen only once. These same records also appear under a second study, on T cells of mothers and their children.

Material for sequencing was blood. These receptors were collected from a girl under 10 years old in good health.

This clonotype has a handful of counts. The J gene is TRBJ2-7, the V gene TRBV7-9; D might be TRBD2 (6 bases). The V gene's germline CDR1 is SEHNR and CDR2 FQNEAQ (reference sequence). CDR3 length equals 13 residues. V was trimmed by 3 bases and J by 6 bases, leaving 12 bases between them. The DNA of the CDR3 is TGTGCCAGCAGCTTGGAGGGATCGGCCGAGCAGTACTTC. This codes for CASSLEGSAEQYF. Together with reference TRBV7-9 and TRBJ2-7, the CDR3 gives the full variable domain: DTGVSQNPRHKITKRGQNVTFRCDPISEHNRLYWYRQTLGQGPEFLTYFQNEAQLEKSRLLSDRFSAERPKGSFSTLEIQRTEQGDSAMYLCASSLEGSAEQYFGPGTRLTVT.

There are a few counts of this clonotype. The J gene is TRBJ1-2, the V gene TRBV12-3 or TRBV12-4; D unclear. The V gene lost 5 bases and the J gene lost 2 bases, with 15 bases spanning the gap. The CDR3 is made up of 15 amino acids. The CDR3 DNA follows: TGTGCCAGCAGTCAACCGGGCCATCCAAACTATGGCTACACCTTC. This gives the protein CASSQPGHPNYGYTF.

This clonotype was seen more than once but under ten times. The chain has TRBV6-2 or TRBV6-3 and TRBJ1-4; D is unclear. This CDR3 is built from 12 residues. CDR1 is MNHEY, CDR2 SVGEGT, per germline. V lost 2 bases and J lost 8, with 6 bases in between. The CDR3 DNA sequence: TGTGCCAGCAGTTACAGGAGAGAAAAACTGTTTTTT. Encoded protein: CASSYRREKLFF.

This clonotype was seen only a few times. This chain uses TRBV29-1 with TRBJ2-7, with 12 bases fitting TRBD1. CDR3 length: 13 amino acids. The trim removed 7 bases at V and 5 bases at J, leaving 6 bases unmatched. Germline V gives CDR1 SQVTM, CDR2 ANQGSEA. The CDR3 region is CSGRDRGHHEQYF. The CDR3 DNA follows: TGCAGCGGGAGGGACAGGGGGCATCACGAGCAGTACTTC.

The rearrangement joins TRBV20-1 to TRBJ1-5, with TRBD1 matching over 10 bases. Germline V gene lookup returns CDR1 DFQATT and CDR2 SNEGSKA (reference sequence). The length of the CDR3 is 17 residues. Trimming took 3 bases from V and 4 from J; bases not matched to a gene: 12. The CDR3 nucleotides are TGCAGTGCTAGGCGGACAGGGGGGGCGATTAAGAATCAGCCCCAGCATTTT. It is translated as CSARRTGGAIKNQPQHF.

As for this clonotype: Since no conserved phenylalanine or tryptophan closes the CDR3, a read error is the likely cause. This sequence joins TRBV28 and TRBJ2-7, with D unresolved. Germline values: CDR1 MDHEN, CDR2 SYDVKM. V lost 5 bases, J lost 2 bases, and 13 bases lay in between. The CDR3 runs 14 residues. The CDR3 DNA reads as TGTGCCAGCAGTGCTACGGGCAGACCCTACGAGCAGTACTCC. The encoded protein is CASSATGRPYEQYS.

This clonotype turned up a few times. J is TRBJ2-7 and V is TRBV11-1; 9 bases line up with TRBD1. The V gene end was trimmed by 5 bases and the J gene end by 2 bases; junction bases not matched to a gene: 10. Germline CDR1 SGHAT, CDR2 FQDESV (reference sequence). This CDR3 spans 16 amino acids. The CDR3 DNA reads TGTGCCAGCAGCATAAGTCCGGGACAGGGACCCTACGAGCAGTACTTC. It specifies CASSISPGQGPYEQYF. The entire variable domain, with the rest obtained from reference TRBV11-1 and TRBJ2-7, is as follows: EAEVAQSPRYKITEKSQAVAFWCDPISGHATLYWYRQILGQGPELLVQFQDESVVDDSQLPKDRFSAERLKGVDSTLKIQPAELGDSAMYLCASSISPGQGPYEQYFGPGTRLTVT.

A few counts support this clonotype. The chain couples TRBV27 to TRBJ2-5, with D perhaps matching TRBD1 (5 bases). The CDR3 spans 13 residues. Trimming left V 7 bases short and J 5 bases short, with 14 bases between. Germline CDR1 MNHEY, CDR2 SMNVEV (reference sequence). CDR3: CASKGKYLETQYF. CDR3 bases: TGTGCCAGCAAGGGGAAGTATTTGGAGACCCAGTACTTC.

Notes on this clonotype: One junction end does not reproduce the germline sequence, and a read error may be involved. The chain links TRBV5-1 to TRBJ1-2; D is perhaps TRBD1 (5 bases). The CDR3 sequence is 13 residues long. Germline V lookup: CDR1 SGHRS, CDR2 YFSETQ. The CDR3 is CVSSFTGTGGYTF. The CDR3 DNA is TGCGTCAGCAGCTTCACCGGGACCGGGGGCTACACCTTC.

The genes are TRBV29-1 and TRBJ2-5; the match to TRBD1 covers 8 bases. The J segment lost 5 bases and the V segment lost 7 bases, leaving 9 bases of the junction unmatched. Germline V gives CDR1 SQVTM, CDR2 ANQGSEA. The CDR3 runs 13 residues. The CDR3 DNA sequence: TGCAGCGCTGCCCAGGGGGCGTCGGAGACCCAGTACTTC. This gives the protein CSAAQGASETQYF.

This clonotype was counted between two and nine times. V is TRBV20-1 and J is TRBJ2-5, with 8 bases identical to TRBD1. This CDR3 contains 13 residues. The V segment lost 5 bases and the J segment 1 base; nucleotides outside the gene matches: 3. In germline, CDR1 is DFQATT, CDR2 SNEGSKA (reference sequence). This CDR3 is CSAVTGAQETQYF. Here the CDR3 DNA reads TGCAGTGCTGTGACAGGGGCCCAAGAGACCCAGTACTTC.

CDR3 in amino acids: CSVESQRENYEQYF. The CDR3 bases are TGCAGCGTTGAATCCCAGCGGGAGAACTACGAGCAGTACTTC. The J gene is TRBJ2-7, the V gene TRBV29-1; 8 bases map to TRBD2. V lost 2 bases and J lost 3; bases outside the gene matches: 6. This CDR3 has 14 amino acids. The germline CDR1 and CDR2 sequences are SQVTM and ANQGSEA.

This clonotype came up a few times. The J gene is TRBJ1-1, the V gene TRBV20-1, with D perhaps TRBD1 (5 bases). The CDR3 extends over 13 amino acids. V was pared by 7 bases and J by 0 bases, with 12 bases between. Germline V gene data show CDR1 as DFQATT and CDR2 as SNEGSKA (reference sequence). The CDR3 coding sequence is TGCAGTGTTTTAGAGGGGATGAACACTGAAGCTTTCTTT. It specifies CSVLEGMNTEAFF.